This TCR beta chain emerged from a study of Ad26.COV2.S vaccination and SARS-CoV-2 variants. Worth noting for this clone: Its antigen is still unknown.

Findings of the study overall: Spike-specific CD8+ and CD4+ T cell responses reportedly showed substantial breadth after vaccination. Breadth of non-spike TCRs did not differ between vaccinees and placebo recipients.

Documented treatment: about 20 received Ad26.COV2.S at low or high dose, single or two shots; 5 received placebo; per-sample allocation not given. Sampling occurred on day 63 after the first vaccine or placebo injection. Measured with immunoSEQ multiplex PCR; TCRdb has only the in-frame clones, and not every one. The table has fewer than 400,000 clones, about 86% seen once; the top ten hold roughly 1.9%. V was trimmed by 10 bases and J by 7 bases, leaving 19 bases between them. The CDR3 is made up of 13 amino acids. CDR1 is MNHNY, CDR2 SVGAGI, per germline (reference sequence). This TCR was sampled from a person aged 18-65 years who received the Ad26.COV2.S COVID-19 vaccine or a placebo. The chain is built from TRBV6-6 and TRBJ1-1, with a possible D match to TRBD1 (5 bases). Sequenced here: peripheral blood, sampled in a trial of Ad26.COV2.S vaccine versus placebo. The CDR3 nucleotides read TGTGCCACCGAGCAAGGGACTTTGGGTGAAGCTTTCTTT. Translation: CATEQGTLGEAFF.